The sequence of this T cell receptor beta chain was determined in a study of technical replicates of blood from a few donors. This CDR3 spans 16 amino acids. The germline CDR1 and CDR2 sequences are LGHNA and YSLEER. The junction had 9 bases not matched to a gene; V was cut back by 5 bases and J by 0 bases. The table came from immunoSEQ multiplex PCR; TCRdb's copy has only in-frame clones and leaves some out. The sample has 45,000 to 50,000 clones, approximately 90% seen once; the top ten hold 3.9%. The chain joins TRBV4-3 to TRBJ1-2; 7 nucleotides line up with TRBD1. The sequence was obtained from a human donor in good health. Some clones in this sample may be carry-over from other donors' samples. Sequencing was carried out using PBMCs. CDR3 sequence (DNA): TGCGCCAGCAGCTCCTGGACAGGAATCTCTAACTATGGCTACACCTTC. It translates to CASSSWTGISNYGYTF.